The sequence of this TCR beta chain was determined in a study of tumor-infiltrating lymphocytes in primary liver carcinoma. The CDR3 covers 15 residues. V lost 4 bases to trimming and J lost 4 bases, with 17 bases between them. CDR1 is SGHDN and CDR2 is FVKESK in the germline V gene. RNA and DNA were co-extracted from 20-30 mg of unsorted bulk tissue. Those patients suffered from chronic HBV infection and were treatment-naive. The authors made TCR beta cDNA from around 500 ng total RNA with a constant-region primer. What produced the TCR beta libraries was three nested multiplex PCR rounds using slightly modified ARM-PCR. The first two PCR rounds used TRBV1-TRBV30 primers with a Cbeta primer, approximately 9 cycles each. MiXCR, run by TCRdb on the multiplex PCR reads, gives a single entry per CDR3 protein. The sample lists about 50,000 distinct CDR3 sequences, around 77% seen once, with approximately 25% in the top ten.

This receptor was obtained from a man aged 35 to 55 with primary liver carcinoma and hepatitis B virus infection. V is TRBV14 and J is TRBJ2-7, with D tentatively TRBD1 or TRBD2 (5 bases each). The sample consisted of liver tumor tissue from sampling region 5. Subset specified: tumor region T5, tumor centre. This CDR3 reads CASSLSGRDLYEQYF. The CDR3 DNA sequence: TGTGCCAGCAGCCTCTCGGGACGGGATCTATACGAGCAGTACTTC.